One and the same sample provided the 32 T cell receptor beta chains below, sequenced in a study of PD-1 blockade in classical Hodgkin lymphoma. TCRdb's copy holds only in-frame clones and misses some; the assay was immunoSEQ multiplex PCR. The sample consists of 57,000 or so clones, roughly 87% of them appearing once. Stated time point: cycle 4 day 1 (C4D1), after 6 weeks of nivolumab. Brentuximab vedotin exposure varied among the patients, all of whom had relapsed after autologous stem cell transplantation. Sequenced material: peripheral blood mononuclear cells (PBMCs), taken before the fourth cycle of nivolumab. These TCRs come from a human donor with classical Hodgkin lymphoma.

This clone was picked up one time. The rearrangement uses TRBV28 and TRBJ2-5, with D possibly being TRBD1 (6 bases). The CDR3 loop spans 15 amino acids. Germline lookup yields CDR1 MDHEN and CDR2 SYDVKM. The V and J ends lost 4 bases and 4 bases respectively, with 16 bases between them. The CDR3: CASSYQRQVLETQYF. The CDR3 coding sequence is TGTGCCAGCAGTTACCAACGACAGGTTCTAGAGACCCAGTACTTC.

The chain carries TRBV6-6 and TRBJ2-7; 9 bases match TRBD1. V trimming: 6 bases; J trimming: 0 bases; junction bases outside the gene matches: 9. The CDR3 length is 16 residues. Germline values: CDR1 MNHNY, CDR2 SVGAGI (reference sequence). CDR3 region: CASRAGTGNPSYEQYF. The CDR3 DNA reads TGTGCCAGCAGAGCCGGGACAGGGAATCCCTCCTACGAGCAGTACTTC.

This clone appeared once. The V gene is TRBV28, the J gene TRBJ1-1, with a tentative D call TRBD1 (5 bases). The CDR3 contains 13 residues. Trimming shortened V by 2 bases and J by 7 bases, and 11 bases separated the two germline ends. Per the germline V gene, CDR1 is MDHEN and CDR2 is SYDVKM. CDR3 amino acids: CASSLAGADEAFF. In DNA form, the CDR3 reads TGTGCCAGCAGTTTAGCCGGGGCTGATGAAGCTTTCTTT.

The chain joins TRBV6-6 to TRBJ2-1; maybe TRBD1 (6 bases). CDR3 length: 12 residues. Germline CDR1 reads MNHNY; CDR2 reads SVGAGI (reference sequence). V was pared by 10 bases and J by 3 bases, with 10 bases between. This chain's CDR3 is CATTGYYNEQFF. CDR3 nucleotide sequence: TGTGCCACCACAGGGTACTACAATGAGCAGTTCTTC.

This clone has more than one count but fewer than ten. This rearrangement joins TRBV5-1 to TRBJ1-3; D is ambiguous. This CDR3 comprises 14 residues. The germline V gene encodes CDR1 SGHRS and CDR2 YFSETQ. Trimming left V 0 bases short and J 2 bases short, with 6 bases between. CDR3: CASSLGGPGNTIYF. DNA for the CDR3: TGCGCCAGCAGCTTGGGGGGTCCTGGAAACACCATATATTTT.

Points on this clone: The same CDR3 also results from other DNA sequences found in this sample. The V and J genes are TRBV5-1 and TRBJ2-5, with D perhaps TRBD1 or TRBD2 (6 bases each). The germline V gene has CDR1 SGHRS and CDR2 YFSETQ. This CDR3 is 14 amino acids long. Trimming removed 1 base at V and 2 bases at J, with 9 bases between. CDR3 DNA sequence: TGCGCCAGCAGCTTGACGGGGGCTCAAGAGACCCAGTACTTC. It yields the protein CASSLTGAQETQYF.

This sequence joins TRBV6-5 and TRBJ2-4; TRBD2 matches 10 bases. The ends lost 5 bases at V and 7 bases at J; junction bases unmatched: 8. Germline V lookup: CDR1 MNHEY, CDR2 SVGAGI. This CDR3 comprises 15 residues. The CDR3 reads CASSKSGGAENIQYF. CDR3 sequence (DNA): TGTGCCAGCAGTAAAAGCGGGGGGGCGGAGAACATTCAGTACTTC.

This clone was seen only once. CDR3 DNA: TGCGCCAGCAGCTTTGGGTATAGCTCAGAGACCCAGTACTTC. It codes for CASSFGYSSETQYF. V is TRBV5-1 and J is TRBJ2-5, with D hard to call. This CDR3 spans 14 amino acids. V lost 2 bases and J lost 4, with 12 bases in between. Per germline, CDR1 SGHRS and CDR2 YFSETQ.

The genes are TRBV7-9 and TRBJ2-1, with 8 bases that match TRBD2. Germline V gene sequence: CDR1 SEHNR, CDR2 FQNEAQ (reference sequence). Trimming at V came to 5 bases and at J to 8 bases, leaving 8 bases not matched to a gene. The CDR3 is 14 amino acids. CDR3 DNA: TGTGCCAGCAGCCGAGTAGCGGGGCTGGATGAGCAGTTCTTC. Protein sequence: CASSRVAGLDEQFF.

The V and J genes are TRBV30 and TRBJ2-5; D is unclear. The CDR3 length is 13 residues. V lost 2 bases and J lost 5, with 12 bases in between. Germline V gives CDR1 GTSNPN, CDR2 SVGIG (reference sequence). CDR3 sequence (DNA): TGTGCCTGGAGTAATGGGGTCGGGGAGACCCAGTACTTC. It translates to CAWSNGVGETQYF.

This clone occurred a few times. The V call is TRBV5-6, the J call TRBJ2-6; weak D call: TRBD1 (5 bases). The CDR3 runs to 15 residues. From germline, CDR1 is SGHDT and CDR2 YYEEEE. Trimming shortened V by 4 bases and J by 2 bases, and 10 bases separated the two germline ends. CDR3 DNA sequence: TGTGCCAGCAGCGCCAGGGTGACTGGGGCCAACGTCCTGACTTTC. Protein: CASSARVTGANVLTF.

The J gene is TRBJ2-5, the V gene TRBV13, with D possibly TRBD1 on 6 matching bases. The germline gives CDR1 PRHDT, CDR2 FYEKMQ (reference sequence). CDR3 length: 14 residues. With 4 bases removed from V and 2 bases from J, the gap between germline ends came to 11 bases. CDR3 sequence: CASSSHREQETQYF. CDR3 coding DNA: TGTGCCAGCAGCTCCCACAGGGAGCAAGAGACCCAGTACTTC.

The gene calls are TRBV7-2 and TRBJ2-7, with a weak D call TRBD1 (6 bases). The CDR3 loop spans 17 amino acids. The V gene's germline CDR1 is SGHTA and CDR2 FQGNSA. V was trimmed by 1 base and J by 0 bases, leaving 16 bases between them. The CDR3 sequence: CASSLVAGQLSSYEQYF. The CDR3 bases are TGTGCCAGCAGCTTAGTGGCAGGACAGTTGAGCTCCTACGAGCAGTACTTC.

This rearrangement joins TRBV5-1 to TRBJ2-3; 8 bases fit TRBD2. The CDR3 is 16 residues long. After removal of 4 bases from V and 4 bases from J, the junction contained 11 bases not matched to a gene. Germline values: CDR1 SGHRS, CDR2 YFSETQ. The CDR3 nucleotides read TGCGCCAGCAGCCCCGGGGGGCGGGGGGCTTCAGATACGCAGTATTTT. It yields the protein CASSPGGRGASDTQYF.

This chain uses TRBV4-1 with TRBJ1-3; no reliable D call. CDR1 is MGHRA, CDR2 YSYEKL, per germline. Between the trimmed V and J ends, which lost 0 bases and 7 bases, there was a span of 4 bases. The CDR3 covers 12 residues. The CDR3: CASSQEWNTIYF. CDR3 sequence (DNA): TGCGCCAGCAGCCAAGAATGGAACACCATATATTTT.

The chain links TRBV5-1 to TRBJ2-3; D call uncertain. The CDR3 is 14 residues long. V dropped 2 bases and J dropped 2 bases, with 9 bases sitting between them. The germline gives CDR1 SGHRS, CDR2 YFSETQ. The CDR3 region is CASSLGTTTDTQYF. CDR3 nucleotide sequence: TGCGCCAGCAGCTTAGGCACCACCACAGATACGCAGTATTTT.

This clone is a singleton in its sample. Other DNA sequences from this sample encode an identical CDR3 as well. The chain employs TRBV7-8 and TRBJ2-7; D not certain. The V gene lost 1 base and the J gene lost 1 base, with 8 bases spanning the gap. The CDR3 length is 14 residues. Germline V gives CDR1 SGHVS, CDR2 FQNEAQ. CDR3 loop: CASSLGASSYEQYF. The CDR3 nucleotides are TGTGCCAGCAGCTTAGGGGCCAGTTCCTACGAGCAGTACTTC.

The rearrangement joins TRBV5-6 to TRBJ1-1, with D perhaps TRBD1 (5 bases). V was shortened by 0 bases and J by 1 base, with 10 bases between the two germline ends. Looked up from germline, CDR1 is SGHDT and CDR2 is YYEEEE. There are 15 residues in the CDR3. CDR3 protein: CASSLAHRQNTEAFF. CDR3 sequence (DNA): TGTGCCAGCAGCTTGGCCCACAGGCAGAACACTGAAGCTTTCTTT.

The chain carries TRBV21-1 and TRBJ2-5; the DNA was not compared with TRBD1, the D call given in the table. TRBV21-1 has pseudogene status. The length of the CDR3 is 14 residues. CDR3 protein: CASSKVKQGETQYF. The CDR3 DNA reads TGTGCCAGCAGCAAAGTAAAACAGGGAGAGACCCAGTACTTC.

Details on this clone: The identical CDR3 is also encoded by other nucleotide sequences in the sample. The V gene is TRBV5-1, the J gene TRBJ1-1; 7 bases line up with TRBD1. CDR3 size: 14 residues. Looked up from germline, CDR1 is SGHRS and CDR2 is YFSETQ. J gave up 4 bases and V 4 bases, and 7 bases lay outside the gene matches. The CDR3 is CASSPQGGGTEAFF. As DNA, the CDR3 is TGCGCCAGCAGCCCCCAGGGGGGAGGCACTGAAGCTTTCTTT.

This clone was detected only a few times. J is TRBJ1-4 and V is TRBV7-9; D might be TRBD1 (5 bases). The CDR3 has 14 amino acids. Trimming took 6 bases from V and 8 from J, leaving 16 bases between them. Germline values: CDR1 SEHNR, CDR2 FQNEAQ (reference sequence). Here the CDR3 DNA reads TGTGCCAGCAGATTACCCGGAGGGACCGAAAAACTGTTTTTT. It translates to CASRLPGGTEKLFF.

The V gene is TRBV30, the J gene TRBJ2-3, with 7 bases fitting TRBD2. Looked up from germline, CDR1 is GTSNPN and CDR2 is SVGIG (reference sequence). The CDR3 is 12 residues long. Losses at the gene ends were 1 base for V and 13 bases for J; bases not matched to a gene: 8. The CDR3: CAWSGPSGTEYF. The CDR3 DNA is TGTGCCTGGAGTGGGCCCAGCGGGACCGAGTATTTT.

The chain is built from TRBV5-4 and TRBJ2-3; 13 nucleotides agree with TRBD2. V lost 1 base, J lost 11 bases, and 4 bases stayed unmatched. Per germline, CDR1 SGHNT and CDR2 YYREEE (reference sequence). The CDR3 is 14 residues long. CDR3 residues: CASSLTSGGAVQYF. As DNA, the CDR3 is TGTGCCAGCAGCTTGACTAGCGGGGGGGCTGTGCAGTATTTT.

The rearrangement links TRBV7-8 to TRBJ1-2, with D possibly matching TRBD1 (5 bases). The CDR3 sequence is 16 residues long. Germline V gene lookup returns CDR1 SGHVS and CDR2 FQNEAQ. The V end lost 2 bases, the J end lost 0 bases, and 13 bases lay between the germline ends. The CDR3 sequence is CASSLRDAIANYGYTF. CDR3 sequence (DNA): TGTGCCAGCAGCTTACGGGACGCTATAGCTAACTATGGCTACACCTTC. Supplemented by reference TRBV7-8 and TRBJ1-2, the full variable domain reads GAGVSQSPRYKVAKRGQDVALRCDPISGHVSLFWYQQALGQGPEFLTYFQNEAQLDKSGLPSDRFFAERPEGSVSTLKIQRTQQEDSAVYLCASSLRDAIANYGYTFGSGTRLTVV.

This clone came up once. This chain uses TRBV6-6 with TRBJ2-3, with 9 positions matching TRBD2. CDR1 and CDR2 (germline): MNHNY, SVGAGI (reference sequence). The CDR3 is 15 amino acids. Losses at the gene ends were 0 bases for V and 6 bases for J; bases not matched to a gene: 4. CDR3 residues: CASSYSRGGPDTQYF. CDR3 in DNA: TGTGCCAGCAGTTACTCGCGGGGGGGCCCGGATACGCAGTATTTT.

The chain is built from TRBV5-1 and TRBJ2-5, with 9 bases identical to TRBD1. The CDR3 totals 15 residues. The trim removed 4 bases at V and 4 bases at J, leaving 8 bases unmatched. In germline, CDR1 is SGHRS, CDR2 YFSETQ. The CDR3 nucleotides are TGCGCCAGCAGCATACAGGGGGCGAGTCGAGAGACCCAGTACTTC. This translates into CASSIQGASRETQYF.

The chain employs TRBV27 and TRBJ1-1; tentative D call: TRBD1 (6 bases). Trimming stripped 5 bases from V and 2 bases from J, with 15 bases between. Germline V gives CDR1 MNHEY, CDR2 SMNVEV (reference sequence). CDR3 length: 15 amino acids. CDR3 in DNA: TGTGCCAGCAGTGCCGGGGGCCGGAGAAACACTGAAGCTTTCTTT. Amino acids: CASSAGGRRNTEAFF.

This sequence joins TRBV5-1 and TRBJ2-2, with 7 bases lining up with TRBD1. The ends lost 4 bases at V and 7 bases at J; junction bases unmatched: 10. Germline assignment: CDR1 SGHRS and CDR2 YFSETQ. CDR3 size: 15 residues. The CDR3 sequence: CASSIRGPDSGELFF. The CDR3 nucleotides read TGCGCCAGCAGCATTAGGGGGCCCGACAGCGGGGAGCTGTTTTTT.

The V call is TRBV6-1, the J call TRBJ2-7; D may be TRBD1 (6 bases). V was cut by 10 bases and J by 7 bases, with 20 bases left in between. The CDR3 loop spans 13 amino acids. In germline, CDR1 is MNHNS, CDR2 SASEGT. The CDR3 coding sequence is TGTGCCACCCTTGGACAGCCTCGGTGGGAGCAGTACTTC. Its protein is CATLGQPRWEQYF.

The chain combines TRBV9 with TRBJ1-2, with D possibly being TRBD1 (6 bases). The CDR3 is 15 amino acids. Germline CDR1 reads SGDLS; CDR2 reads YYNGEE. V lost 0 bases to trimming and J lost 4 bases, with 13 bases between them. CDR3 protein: CASSVDGGLGYGYTF. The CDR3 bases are TGTGCCAGCAGCGTAGATGGGGGGCTGGGCTATGGCTACACCTTC.

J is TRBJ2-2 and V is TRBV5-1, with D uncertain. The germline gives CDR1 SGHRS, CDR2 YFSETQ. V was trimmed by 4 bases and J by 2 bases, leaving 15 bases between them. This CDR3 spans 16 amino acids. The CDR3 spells CASSPHRAGNTGELFF. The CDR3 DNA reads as TGCGCCAGCAGCCCACACCGGGCTGGAAACACCGGGGAGCTGTTTTTT.

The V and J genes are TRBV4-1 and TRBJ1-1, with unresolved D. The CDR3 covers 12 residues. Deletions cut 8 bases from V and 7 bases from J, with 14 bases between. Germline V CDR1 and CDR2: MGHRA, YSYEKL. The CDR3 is CASPSPLGEAFF. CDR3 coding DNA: TGCGCCAGCCCTAGTCCTTTGGGTGAAGCTTTCTTT.